These 10 T cell receptor beta chains were all obtained from the same sample, sequenced in a study of blood T cell repertoires in COVID-19. The table came from immunoSEQ multiplex PCR; TCRdb's copy has only in-frame clones and leaves some out. The sample has fewer than 50,000 clones; roughly 73% are singletons. The material sequenced was peripheral blood. The receptor source for this set is an elderly man with acute or convalescent COVID-19.

This chain joins TRBV5-5 and TRBJ1-2, with 7 bases that match TRBD1. CDR1 and CDR2 (germline): SGHKS, YYEKEE (reference sequence). With V trimmed by 1 base and J by 2 bases, 5 bases remained unmatched. This CDR3 spans 15 amino acids. CDR3 in amino acids: CASSLPGRGNYGYTF. The CDR3 DNA reads TGTGCCAGCAGCTTGCCGGGCAGGGGGAACTATGGCTACACCTTC.

The rearrangement uses TRBV29-1 and TRBJ1-1, with 7 bases lining up with TRBD1. The V gene's germline CDR1 is SQVTM and CDR2 ANQGSEA. The V segment lost 5 bases and the J segment 6 bases; nucleotides outside the gene matches: 18. This CDR3 region has 16 residues. This CDR3 reads CSVTSQGRGPGAEAFF. The CDR3 region has the DNA TGCAGCGTTACATCACAGGGAAGGGGGCCGGGGGCTGAAGCTTTCTTT. Filled out from reference TRBV29-1 and TRBJ1-1, the complete variable domain reads SAVISQKPSRDICQRGTSLTIQCQVDSQVTMMFWYRQQPGQSLTLIATANQGSEATYESGFVIDKFPISRPNLTFSTLTVSNMSPEDSSIYLCSVTSQGRGPGAEAFFGQGTRLTVV.

This clone appeared a single time. The V and J genes are TRBV18 and TRBJ2-3; 11 bases map to TRBD2. The CDR3 consists of 18 residues. Trimming removed 1 base from V and 6 bases from J; junction bases left unmatched: 12. The germline V gene encodes CDR1 KGHSH and CDR2 LQKENI. The CDR3 is CASSPLGVAGGPSDTQYF. The DNA of the CDR3 is TGTGCCAGCTCACCACTCGGGGTAGCGGGAGGGCCGTCGGATACGCAGTATTTT.

The chain has TRBV27 and TRBJ2-2; 8 bases map to TRBD1. V lost 7 bases and J lost 0; bases outside the gene matches: 4. The CDR3 runs 15 residues. The germline CDR1 and CDR2 sequences are MNHEY and SMNVEV (reference sequence). Here the CDR3 DNA reads TGTGCCAGCAAGTGGGACAGGTCGAACACCGGGGAGCTGTTTTTT. This gives the protein CASKWDRSNTGELFF.

This clone was recorded once. The V call is TRBV6-5, the J call TRBJ1-1; TRBD1 agrees at 7 bases. After removal of 6 bases from V and 6 bases from J, the junction contained 7 bases not matched to a gene. This CDR3 region has 13 residues. CDR1 is MNHEY, CDR2 SVGAGI, per germline. CDR3 bases: TGTGCCAGCAGCAACAGGGGAAAGGCTGAAGCTTTCTTT. Its protein is CASSNRGKAEAFF.

The J gene is TRBJ1-4, the V gene TRBV7-3; D call uncertain. V lost 1 base, J lost 8 bases, and 14 bases lay in between. The germline V gene has CDR1 SGHTA and CDR2 FQGTGA. This CDR3 region has 15 residues. The CDR3 sequence: CASSLNRSPGEKLFF. In DNA form, the CDR3 reads TGTGCCAGCAGCTTAAATCGGTCTCCAGGCGAAAAACTGTTTTTT.

The J gene is TRBJ1-2, the V gene TRBV24-1; D remains unclear. Germline CDR1 KGHDR, CDR2 SFDVKD. The CDR3 totals 13 residues. V lost 3 bases and J 3 bases, leaving 7 bases between the germline ends. Written as DNA, the CDR3 is TGTGCCACCAGTGATAACGGTGACTATGGCTACACCTTC. Translating it yields CATSDNGDYGYTF.

This sequence joins TRBV7-8 and TRBJ2-1; TRBD2 aligns across 10 bases. Germline CDR1 reads SGHVS; CDR2 reads FQNEAQ. The CDR3 is made up of 19 amino acids. Trimming took 4 bases from V and 0 from J; bases not matched to a gene: 12. The CDR3 loop is CASSSPEREGWSSYNEQFF. CDR3 nucleotides: TGTGCCAGCAGCTCCCCCGAGCGGGAGGGCTGGAGCTCCTACAATGAGCAGTTCTTC.

The chain has TRBV7-6 and TRBJ2-3; TRBD2 aligns across 9 bases. The junction had 6 bases not matched to a gene; V was cut back by 5 bases and J by 0 bases. The CDR3 contains 16 residues. Looked up from germline, CDR1 is SGHVS and CDR2 is FNYEAQ. CDR3 coding DNA: TGTGCCAGCAGCACCTCTAGCGGGATTAGCACAGATACGCAGTATTTT. It codes for CASSTSSGISTDTQYF.

This clone came up a few times. This chain joins TRBV18 and TRBJ1-1; the D gene is possibly TRBD1 (6 bases). Germline loops: CDR1 KGHSH, CDR2 LQKENI. This CDR3 region has 14 residues. The V and J ends lost 2 bases and 1 base respectively, with 8 bases between them. The CDR3 spells CASSPVTGNTEAFF. The CDR3 DNA follows: TGTGCCAGCTCACCAGTGACAGGGAACACTGAAGCTTTCTTT. Combining the CDR3 with reference TRBV18 and TRBJ1-1 gives the whole variable domain NAGVMQNPRHLVRRRGQEARLRCSPMKGHSHVYWYRQLPEEGLKFMVYLQKENIIDESGMPKERFSAEFPKEGPSILRIQQVVRGDSAAYFCASSPVTGNTEAFFGQGTRLTVV.